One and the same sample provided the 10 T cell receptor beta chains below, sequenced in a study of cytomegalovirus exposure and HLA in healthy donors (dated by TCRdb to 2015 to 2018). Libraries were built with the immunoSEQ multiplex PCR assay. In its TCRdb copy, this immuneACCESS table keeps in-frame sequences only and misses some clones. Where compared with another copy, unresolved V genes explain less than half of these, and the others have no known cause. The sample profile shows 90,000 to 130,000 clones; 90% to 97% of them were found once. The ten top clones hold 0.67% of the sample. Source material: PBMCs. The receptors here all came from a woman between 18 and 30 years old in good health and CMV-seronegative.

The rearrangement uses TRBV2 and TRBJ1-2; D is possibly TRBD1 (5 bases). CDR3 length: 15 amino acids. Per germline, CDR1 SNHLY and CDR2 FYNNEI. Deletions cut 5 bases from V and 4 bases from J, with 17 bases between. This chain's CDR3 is CASSSNGDLGYGYTF. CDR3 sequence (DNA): TGTGCCAGCAGTTCAAACGGGGACTTGGGCTATGGCTACACCTTC.

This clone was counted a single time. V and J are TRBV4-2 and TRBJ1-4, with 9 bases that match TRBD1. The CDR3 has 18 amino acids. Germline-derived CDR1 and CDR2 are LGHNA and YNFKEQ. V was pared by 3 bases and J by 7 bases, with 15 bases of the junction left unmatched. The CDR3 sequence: CASSQLTGGAGPIEKLFF. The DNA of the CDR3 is TGTGCCAGCAGCCAGCTTACAGGGGGCGCTGGGCCTATTGAAAAACTGTTTTTT.

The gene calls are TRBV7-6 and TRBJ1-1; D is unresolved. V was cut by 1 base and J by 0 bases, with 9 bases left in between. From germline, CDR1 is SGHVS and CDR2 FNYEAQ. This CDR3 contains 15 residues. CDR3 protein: CASSLVMQMNTEAFF. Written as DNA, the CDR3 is TGTGCCAGCAGCTTAGTTATGCAGATGAACACTGAAGCTTTCTTT.

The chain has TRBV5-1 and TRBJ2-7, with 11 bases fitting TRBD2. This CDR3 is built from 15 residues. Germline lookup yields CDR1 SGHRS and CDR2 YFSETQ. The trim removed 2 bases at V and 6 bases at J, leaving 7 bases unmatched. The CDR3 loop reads CASSFLPGTSGEQYF. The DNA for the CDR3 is TGCGCCAGCAGCTTCCTCCCCGGGACTAGCGGCGAGCAGTACTTC.

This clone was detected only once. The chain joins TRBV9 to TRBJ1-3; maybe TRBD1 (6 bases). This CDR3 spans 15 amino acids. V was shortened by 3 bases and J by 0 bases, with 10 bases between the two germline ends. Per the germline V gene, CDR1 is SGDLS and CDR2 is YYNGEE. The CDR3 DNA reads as TGTGCCAGCAGCGCACAGGGCAGCTCTGGAAACACCATATATTTT. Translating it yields CASSAQGSSGNTIYF.

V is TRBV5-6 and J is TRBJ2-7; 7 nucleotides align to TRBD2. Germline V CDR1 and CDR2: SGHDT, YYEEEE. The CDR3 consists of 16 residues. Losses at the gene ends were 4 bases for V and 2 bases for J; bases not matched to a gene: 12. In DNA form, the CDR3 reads TGTGCCAGCAGCCCTGGGAGGGTGCAAACCCCCTACGAGCAGTACTTC. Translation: CASSPGRVQTPYEQYF.

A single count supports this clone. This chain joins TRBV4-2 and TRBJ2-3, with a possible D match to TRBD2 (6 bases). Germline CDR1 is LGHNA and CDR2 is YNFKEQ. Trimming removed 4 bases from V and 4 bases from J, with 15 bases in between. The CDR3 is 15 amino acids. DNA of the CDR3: TGTGCCAGCAGCCGTGCCGGGAGAAAGTCAGATACGCAGTATTTT. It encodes CASSRAGRKSDTQYF.

CDR3 bases: TGCGCCAGCAGCTTGCGAGCGGGGGGGCCTAATGAGCAGTTCTTC. Translating it yields CASSLRAGGPNEQFF. This rearrangement joins TRBV5-1 to TRBJ2-1, with 10 bases identical to TRBD2. Germline values: CDR1 SGHRS, CDR2 YFSETQ. The ends lost 1 base at V and 7 bases at J; junction bases unmatched: 5. The CDR3 runs to 15 residues.

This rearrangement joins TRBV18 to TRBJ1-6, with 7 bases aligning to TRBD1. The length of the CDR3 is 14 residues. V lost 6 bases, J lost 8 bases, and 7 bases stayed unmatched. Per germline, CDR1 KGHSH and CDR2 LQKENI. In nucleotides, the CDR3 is TGTGCCAGCTCCCCGACAGGGTATTATTCACCCCTCCACTTT. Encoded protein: CASSPTGYYSPLHF.

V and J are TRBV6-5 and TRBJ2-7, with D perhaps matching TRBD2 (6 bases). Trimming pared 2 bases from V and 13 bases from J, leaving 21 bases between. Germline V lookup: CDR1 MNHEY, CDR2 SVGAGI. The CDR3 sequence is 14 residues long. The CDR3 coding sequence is TGTGCCAGCAGTTACAGACCCGCCGGGACTTGGTTATACTTC. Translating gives CASSYRPAGTWLYF.